This T cell receptor (beta chain) appears in the sequencing data of a study of blood T cell repertoires in COVID-19. As handled by the study authors: Using reference gene primer amplification, nucleated cell counts were estimated. The repertoire was sequenced with immunoSEQ multiplex PCR; TCRdb's copy has only in-frame clones and lacks some. Clone size and V and J calls were adopted from that table, with D and trimming inferred from the DNA. This sample carries fewer than 350,000 clones, around 90% of them seen once, and the ten largest clones take 2.3%. This clone was seen once. The source material was PBMCs or T cells enriched from blood (not recorded which). This receptor was identified in a woman aged 40 to 50 with acute COVID-19.

The CDR3 sequence: CASSFSYGSNQPQHF. CDR3 coding DNA: TGTGCCAGCAGCTTTTCTTACGGTAGCAATCAGCCCCAGCATTTT. The chain is built from TRBV7-8 and TRBJ1-5; no definite D call. The CDR3 runs to 15 residues. V was pared by 3 bases and J by 0 bases, with 9 bases between. CDR1 is SGHVS, CDR2 FQNEAQ, per germline.